This T cell receptor beta chain is from a study of naive and memory T cell subsets (TCRdb year 2017). Some background on the complete study: In the figure summarizing the skin biopsy and whole blood samples, approximately 10 blood donors, 7 tuberculin skin test biopsies and 3 saline control biopsies were reported. PCR2 was typically a SYBR Green qPCR stopped at a set threshold; low-input samples could instead use end-point PCR (about 6 cycles). Study-wide conclusions, independent of this receptor: The potential sensitivity of the RNA-based method to TCR transcript changes with T cell activation and differentiation was acknowledged.

At least ten counts were recorded for this clonotype. The target of this receptor is not known. It has no much larger one-base neighbor in the sample; base qualities were not kept. Libraries came from UMI-ligation and nested PCR. Four rounds of PCR, run with the SP2 primer together with nested alpha and beta constant region primers, were used to amplify the ligated cDNA. For the blood and skin samples, reverse transcription of TCR RNA was done with SuperScript IV along with alpha and beta constant region primers. Using T4 RNA ligase 1, an oligonucleotide carrying both the Illumina SP2 primer and a UMI was ligated onto the 3' end of the cDNA. The 12-nucleotide UMI consisted of two random hexamers with an eight-base spacer between the hexamers to prevent hairpin formation. From the second PCR onward, the TCR alpha and beta chain libraries were handled separately, and dual indexing was used for multiplexing. After pooling, the indexed libraries were analyzed by capillary electrophoresis and sequenced on either an Illumina MiSeq or NextSeq. Libraries were spiked with PhiX DNA at about 5-7.5% so that base diversity was increased and cluster recognition was improved. From the authors' description of their analysis: Demultiplexor extracted UMIs from read 2, combined them with read 1 TCR sequence, and split reads by sample indices. V and J genes and V-J junctions were identified by Decombinator, which gave every TCR a five-part identifier that included V and J deletions. Collapsinator used UMIs to correct sequencing errors and PCR amplification heterogeneity, yielding UMI-based abundance per TCR. CDR3Translator turned identifiers into nucleotide sequence, translated the nucleotide sequence into amino acids, and pulled out CDR3 regions based on terminal motifs. After normalization to the amount of input RNA, the error-corrected alpha and beta TCR counts from blood and from skin were compared. TCRdb ran its own pipeline on the public reads, namely fastp trimming at Q25 and MiXCR clone calling, and kept in-frame beta chains. Under each unique CDR3 protein, matching rows form one entry showing the most common genes and DNA. These V and J calls are TCRdb output, not the study's own analysis. In this sample the table shows approximately 30,000 distinct CDR3 sequences, 5% to 5.5% of which occur a single time. Approximately 7.4% of the sample is held by the ten biggest clonotypes.

A robust, sensitive protocol for the amplification, sequencing and analysis of TCRs was described in the study, in which 3' ligation of a UMI-containing oligonucleotide to TCR cDNA was used. For whole blood analysis, approximately 2.5 ml of peripheral blood was collected from healthy adult volunteers into Tempus tubes, and RNA was extracted following the manufacturer's instructions. Total RNA, without cell sorting, was DNase treated with RQ1 DNase before reverse transcription, targeting about 1 to 1000 ng input. Libraries were prepared from skin biopsies and whole blood so that pipeline robustness could be tested in samples in which T cells form a minority population. There are 19 amino acids in the CDR3, from cysteine to phenylalanine inclusive. Left in the record is the CDR3 DNA by itself, 57 bases read in frame from the first base. The germline V and J ends show losses of 5 bases and 4 bases respectively, and no gene match explains 19 bases of the junction. According to the germline V gene (reference sequence), CDR1 reads DFQATT and CDR2 reads SNEGSKA.

The receptor chain draws on TRBV20-1 and TRBJ2-3, with 12 junctional bases fitting TRBD2. The sequenced sample consisted of blood. This receptor was obtained from an adult in good health. Here is the DNA: TGCAGTGCTCCTGGGTGGGCGTCCGCGACTAGCGGGAGCGCAGATACGCAGTATTTT. This encodes CSAPGWASATSGSADTQYF.